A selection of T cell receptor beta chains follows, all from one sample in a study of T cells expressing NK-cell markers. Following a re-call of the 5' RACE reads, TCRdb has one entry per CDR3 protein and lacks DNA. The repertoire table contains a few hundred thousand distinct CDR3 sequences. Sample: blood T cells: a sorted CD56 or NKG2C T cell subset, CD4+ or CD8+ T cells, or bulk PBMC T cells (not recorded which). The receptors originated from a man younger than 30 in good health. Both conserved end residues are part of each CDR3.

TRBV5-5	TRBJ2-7	CASSLAAQGYEQYF
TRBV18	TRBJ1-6	CASSPTGLVDASPLHF
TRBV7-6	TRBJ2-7	CASSLQQGGEQYF
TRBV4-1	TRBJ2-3	CASSRSGVSTDTQYF
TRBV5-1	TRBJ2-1	CASSSDSGSFF
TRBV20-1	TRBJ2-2	CSARDPSGRSGTGELFF
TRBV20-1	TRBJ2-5	CSARDRSGETQYF
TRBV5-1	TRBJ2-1	CASSLTSYEQFF
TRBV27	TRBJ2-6	CASKGLAGGSSGANVLTF
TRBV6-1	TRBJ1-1	CASRRRGGMNTEAFF
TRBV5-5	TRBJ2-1	CASSLMGGRHEQFF
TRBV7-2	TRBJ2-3	CASSQAVRTDTQYF
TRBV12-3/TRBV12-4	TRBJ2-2	CASRSGEVPTGELFF
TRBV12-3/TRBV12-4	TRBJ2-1	CASRQGGFEQFF
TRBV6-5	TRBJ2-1	CASSYLGRDIYSYNEQFF
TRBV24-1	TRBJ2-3	CATSDQHPDTQYF
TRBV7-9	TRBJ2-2	CASSLSLATNTGELFF
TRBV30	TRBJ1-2	CAWSDTGRLTF
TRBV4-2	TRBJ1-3	CASSQGDSSGNTIYF